This is a list of T cell receptor beta chains from one sample in a study of post-analysis software for immune sequencing data. TCRdb re-called the PCR reads with MiXCR, one entry per CDR3 protein. Here the sample spans about 770,000 distinct CDR3 sequences, roughly 50% being singletons. The material sequenced was blood. The receptors come from a girl aged 5-17 years with multiple sclerosis. Each CDR3 is given with its conserved first and last residue. A D gene is named only where the DNA matches it firmly. Clone size, where shown, is once, few, many, or a class for clones that have expanded.

NA	TRBJ2-7	TRBD2	TRBV3-1	CASSQGTSGREEQYF	TGTGCCAGCAGCCAAGGGACTAGCGGAAGGGAAGAGCAGTACTTC
NA	TRBJ2-3	TRBD2	TRBV7-9	CASSLASGRAGTDTQYF	TGTGCCAGCAGCTTAGCTAGCGGGAGGGCCGGCACGGATACGCAGTATTTT
NA	TRBJ2-2	NA	TRBV20-1	CSAGLEGRTNTGELFF	TGCAGTGCTGGGCTCGAGGGGAGGACGAACACCGGGGAGCTGTTTTTT
NA	TRBJ1-5	NA	TRBV29-1	CSVEEEDYSSQPQHF	TGCAGCGTTGAAGAGGAGGACTATAGCAGTCAGCCCCAGCATTTT
few	TRBJ2-7	NA	TRBV12-3/TRBV12-4	CASSFGTSLSYEQYF	TGTGCCAGCAGTTTCGGGACAAGTCTCTCCTACGAGCAGTACTTC
few	TRBJ1-2	NA	TRBV4-3	CASSQDQQGNYGYTF	TGCGCCAGCAGCCAAGATCAGCAGGGGAACTATGGCTACACCTTC
NA	TRBJ2-3	TRBD2	TRBV5-1	CASSFSLLAGVSNTQYF	TGCGCCAGCAGCTTCTCCCTACTAGCGGGAGTTTCAAATACGCAGTATTTT
few	TRBJ2-3	TRBD1	TRBV6-1	CASSAWDRSDTQYF	TGTGCCAGCAGTGCGTGGGACAGGTCTGATACGCAGTATTTT
few	TRBJ2-3	NA	TRBV20-1	CSARNGRSTDTQYF	TGCAGTGCTAGAAACGGGAGATCCACAGATACGCAGTATTTT
NA	TRBJ2-7	NA	TRBV6-5	CASREDGSYEQYF	TGTGCCAGCAGGGAAGACGGATCCTACGAGCAGTACTTC
NA	TRBJ2-5	TRBD2	TRBV20-1	CSARDLGRDWETQYF	TGCAGTGCTAGAGATTTGGGGAGGGACTGGGAGACCCAGTACTTC
NA	TRBJ2-2	TRBD2	TRBV6-2/TRBV6-3	CASSYPSSGRINTGELFF	TGTGCCAGCAGTTACCCTTCTAGCGGGAGAATCAACACCGGGGAGCTGTTTTTT
few	TRBJ2-3	TRBD2	TRBV12-3/TRBV12-4	CASSFPSGSTDTQYF	TGTGCCAGCAGTTTTCCTAGCGGGAGCACAGATACGCAGTATTTT
few	TRBJ1-2	NA	TRBV10-3	CAISESNNYGYTF	TGTGCCATCAGTGAGTCTAATAACTATGGCTACACCTTC
NA	TRBJ2-1	NA	TRBV20-1	CSARGRSGSYNEQFF	TGCAGTGCTAGGGGCAGGTCGGGCTCCTACAATGAGCAGTTCTTC
NA	TRBJ2-1	NA	TRBV28	CASTLGIYNEQFF	TGTGCCAGCACTCTAGGGATCTACAATGAGCAGTTCTTC
NA	TRBJ2-7	TRBD1	TRBV3-1	CASSQYPLGQGGEQYF	TGTGCCAGCAGCCAATACCCCCTGGGACAGGGCGGTGAGCAGTACTTC
NA	TRBJ2-3	TRBD2	TRBV7-3	CASSSSSGKGTDTQYF	TGTGCCAGCAGCTCCTCTAGCGGGAAGGGCACAGATACGCAGTATTTT
few	TRBJ1-2	NA	TRBV14	CASSQTSTYGYTF	TGTGCCAGCAGCCAAACCAGCACCTATGGCTACACCTTC
few	TRBJ2-7	NA	TRBV6-2/TRBV6-3	CASSYVDEQYF	TGTGCCAGCAGTTATGTGGACGAGCAGTACTTC
NA	TRBJ2-7	TRBD1	TRBV6-5	CASSYSAGTGGEQYF	TGTGCCAGCAGTTACTCGGCCGGGACAGGGGGCGAGCAGTACTTC
NA	TRBJ2-5	NA	TRBV4-1	CASSQGRGFQETQYF	TGCGCCAGCAGCCAAGGGAGAGGTTTCCAAGAGACCCAGTACTTC
few	TRBJ2-1	NA	TRBV7-3	CASSLTSASEDNEQFF	TGTGCCAGCAGCTTAACGTCGGCTAGCGAGGACAATGAGCAGTTCTTC
few	TRBJ2-7	NA	TRBV28	CASSSPPPNEQYF	TGTGCCAGCAGCTCCCCACCCCCCAACGAGCAGTACTTC
NA	TRBJ2-7	NA	TRBV13	CASSLGPPDTYEQYF	TGTGCCAGCAGCTTAGGCCCGCCGGATACCTACGAGCAGTACTTC
few	TRBJ1-2	NA	TRBV20-1	CSAERGNAGYTF	TGCAGTGCTGAGAGAGGGAATGCTGGCTACACCTTC
NA	TRBJ1-4	NA	TRBV6-6	CASSYRQGSAEKLFF	TGTGCCAGCAGTTACAGGCAGGGCTCTGCCGAAAAACTGTTTTTT
NA	TRBJ2-5	NA	TRBV20-1	CSASPTGLQETQYF	TGCAGTGCTAGCCCTACGGGACTCCAAGAGACCCAGTACTTC
NA	TRBJ1-2	NA	TRBV20-1	CSARRGADLFYGYTF	TGCAGTGCACGGAGGGGCGCTGACCTTTTCTATGGCTACACCTTC
NA	TRBJ2-1	NA	TRBV27	CASSFFPTKPNYNEQFF	TGTGCCAGCAGTTTTTTTCCGACTAAACCGAACTACAATGAGCAGTTCTTC
NA	TRBJ2-1	NA	TRBV7-3	CASSGYGPADNEQFF	TGTGCCAGCAGCGGATATGGGCCAGCCGACAATGAGCAGTTCTTC
many	TRBJ2-1	NA	TRBV5-1	CASREVAAYNEQFF	TGCGCCAGCAGGGAGGTAGCGGCATACAATGAGCAGTTCTTC
NA	TRBJ2-1	NA	TRBV20-1	CSARDWRGLDNEQFF	TGCAGTGCTAGAGATTGGAGGGGCCTGGACAATGAGCAGTTCTTC
NA	TRBJ2-7	NA	TRBV27	CASSLGEWYEQYF	TGTGCCAGCAGTTTAGGGGAATGGTACGAGCAGTACTTC
few	TRBJ2-1	NA	TRBV11-1	CASSLDTGSSYNEQFF	TGTGCCAGCAGCTTAGATACCGGGAGCTCCTACAATGAGCAGTTCTTC
NA	TRBJ2-6	TRBD1	TRBV7-9	CASSLAHTGVDSGANVLTF	TGTGCCAGCAGCTTAGCACACACAGGGGTAGACTCTGGGGCCAACGTCCTGACTTTC
few	TRBJ2-7	NA	TRBV6-1	CASSERYEQYF	TGTGCCAGCAGTGAACGGTACGAGCAGTACTTC
few	TRBJ2-7	TRBD2	TRBV4-2	CASSLLAGEGSSYEQYF	TGTGCCAGCAGCCTACTAGCGGGAGAGGGGTCCTCCTACGAGCAGTACTTC
NA	TRBJ2-5	TRBD2	TRBV6-2/TRBV6-3	CASSSSGTSGRTVETQYF	TGTGCCAGCAGTTCTTCTGGGACTAGCGGGAGGACGGTCGAGACCCAGTACTTC
NA	TRBJ2-5	NA	TRBV7-9	CASSFRRGGSQETQYF	TGTGCCAGCAGCTTTCGCAGGGGGGGAAGTCAAGAGACCCAGTACTTC